The following is a T cell receptor (beta chain) sequence with its context. This clone was counted between two and nine times. Its cognate antigen has yet to be identified. No much larger clonotype is one base removed from it; base qualities were not supplied. The data belong to a study of OX40 agonist ivuxolimab in advanced cancers. With regard to the full study: Ivuxolimab, which targeted the costimulatory receptor OX40 (CD134), was an agonistic, fully human IgG2 monoclonal antibody. Intravenous ivuxolimab was administered to patients every 2 weeks at six dose levels: 0.01, 0.1, 0.3, 1.5, 3 and 10 mg/kg. Of the 50 or so patients in dose escalation, 19 had hepatocellular carcinoma, approximately 15 had melanoma, 9 had renal cell carcinoma and 9 had head and neck cancer. The dose-escalation cohort was around 83% male with a mean age of about 60 years, ranging from roughly 20 to 85. Prior anti-PD-1, anti-PD-L1 or anti-CTLA-4 therapy was permitted, and checkpoint inhibitors had been received by less than 45% of dose-escalation patients. Partial responses were achieved by three dose-escalation patients, of whom one had hepatocellular carcinoma and two had cutaneous melanoma. Peripheral TCRbeta sequencing was intended to test whether TCR sequence diversity was altered and clonal T-cell expansion was caused by ivuxolimab. The paper covers the monotherapy dose-escalation part of the phase I ivuxolimab trial, which included N of about 50 patients.

The trial excluded patients who had a history of autoimmune disease or were on systemic immunosuppression. Peripheral blood for TCR sequencing was collected from all dose cohorts at baseline, on cycle 4 day 1, and on cycle 7 day 1. Samples came from an open-label, multicenter, first-in-human phase I dose-escalation trial of ivuxolimab. Adults with locally advanced or metastatic head and neck squamous cell, hepatocellular, melanoma or renal cell carcinoma were enrolled in the trial. Before TCR sequencing, CD4+ T cells and CD8+ T cells from peripheral blood were sorted into separate populations. To sequence the TCRbeta CDR3 region, genomic DNA was isolated from the sorted cells. The immunoSEQ Assay was used for sequencing of TCRbeta CDR3 regions. The clones in this table, taken by TCRdb from immuneACCESS, are in-frame only. Not every clone is retained; where verified, under half of the shortfall comes from an unresolved V gene, and the cause of the rest is unknown. The sample table contains 45,000 or so clones; only one count was recorded for around 80% of them. The ten largest make up around 6.8% of the sample.

The full study reports these points: Partial responders in the 0.1-3.0 mg/kg groups had among the lowest normalized peripheral clonal expansion, especially among CD8+ T cells. After ivuxolimab, CD8+ T cells had more expanded clones than CD4+ T cells on average. The antigen specificity of the clonally expanded peripheral T cells was not determined. Low levels of normalized T-cell clonal expansion were also seen in some patients who did not respond. At doses of 0.1 to 3.0 mg/kg, clonal expansion of both CD4+ and CD8+ T cells in blood was seen between baseline and week 6.

Trimming costs V 1 base and J 8 bases, and their ends lie 15 bases apart. The CDR3 goes from the cysteine to the phenylalanine over 14 residues. The entry retains the CDR3 DNA only, 42 bases that are in frame from base 1. Sequences SGHDT (CDR1) and YYEEEE (CDR2) are obtained from the germline V gene. The TCR comes from an adult with an advanced solid tumor such as melanoma, head and neck, liver or kidney cancer. This receptor chain uses TRBV5-6 and TRBJ1-2, with a weak D call of TRBD1 (5 bases match). Sequenced material: CD4+ or CD8+ T cells sorted from blood, taken in a trial of the OX40 agonist ivuxolimab. The CDR3 here reads CASSLSGYLWGYTF. In nucleotide form, the sequence is TGTGCCAGCAGCTTGTCAGGGTACCTATGGGGCTACACCTTC.